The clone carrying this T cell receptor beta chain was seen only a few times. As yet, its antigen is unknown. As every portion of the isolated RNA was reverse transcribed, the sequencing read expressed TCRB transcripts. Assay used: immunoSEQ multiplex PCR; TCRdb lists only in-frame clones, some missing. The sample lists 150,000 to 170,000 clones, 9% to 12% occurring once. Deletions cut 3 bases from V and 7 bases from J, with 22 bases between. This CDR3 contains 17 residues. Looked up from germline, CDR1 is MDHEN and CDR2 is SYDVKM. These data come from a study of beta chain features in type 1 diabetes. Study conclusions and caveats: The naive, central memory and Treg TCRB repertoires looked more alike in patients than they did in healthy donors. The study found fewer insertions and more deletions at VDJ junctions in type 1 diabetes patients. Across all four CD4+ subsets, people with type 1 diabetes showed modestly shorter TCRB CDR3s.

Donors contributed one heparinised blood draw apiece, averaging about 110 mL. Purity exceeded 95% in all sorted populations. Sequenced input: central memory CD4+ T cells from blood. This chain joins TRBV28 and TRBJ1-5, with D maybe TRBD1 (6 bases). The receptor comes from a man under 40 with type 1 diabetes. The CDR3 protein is CASSFASGGGAQQPQHF. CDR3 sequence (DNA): TGTGCCAGCAGTTTTGCCTCCGGGGGGGGCGCACAACAGCCCCAGCATTTT.